This T cell receptor (beta chain) comes out of a study of T cells after yellow fever vaccination. Study summary: Fractions containing few cells were prepared with SMART-Seq v4 Ultra Low Input. Study-wide results and limits: Only a minor proportion of clonotypes was detected across both CD4 and CD8 compartments.

TCRdb reprocessed the 5' RACE reads with MiXCR, giving one entry per CDR3 protein. The table includes around 600,000 distinct CDR3 sequences, about 12% detected once. Looked up from germline, CDR1 is SGHTA and CDR2 is FQGNSA. V was pared by 1 base and J by 0 bases, with 4 bases of the junction left unmatched. The CDR3 runs 16 residues. This clonotype came up many times. Its antigen is undetermined. The genes are TRBV7-2 and TRBJ2-3; TRBD1 agrees at 7 bases. The sample here was PBMCs, taken on the day of the yellow fever booster vaccination. The TCR comes from a man aged 25-45 years who received the YFV17D yellow fever vaccine. CDR3: CASSLDSRGSTDTQYF. In nucleotides, the CDR3 is TGTGCCAGCAGCTTAGACTCCAGGGGGAGCACAGATACGCAGTATTTT.